Following are 14 T cell receptor beta chains from one sample sequenced in a study of T-cell memory formation after mild COVID-19. TCRdb re-called the 5' RACE reads with MiXCR, one entry per CDR3 protein. The sample records roughly 190,000 distinct CDR3 sequences, around 18% being singletons. The sequenced sample was PBMCs or a T cell subset sorted from them (not recorded which). The source is an adult woman who had mild COVID-19 (a few samples of this study predate the infection). Cell type and time point are not known.

This clonotype was found a few times. The V gene is TRBV11-2, the J gene TRBJ2-5; no firm D call. CDR1 is SGHAT and CDR2 is FQNNGV in the germline V gene. Trimming took off 5 bases at V and 4 bases at J, with 14 bases between the two ends. This CDR3 spans 14 amino acids. The CDR3 spells CASSTRLGPETQYF. The CDR3 DNA reads as TGTGCCAGCAGCACAAGACTGGGCCCAGAGACCCAGTACTTC.

This rearrangement joins TRBV7-2 to TRBJ1-1; 7 bases are shared with TRBD1. CDR1 is SGHTA and CDR2 is FQGNSA in the germline V gene. The CDR3 has 14 residues. With V trimmed by 5 bases and J by 4 bases, 7 bases remained unmatched. CDR3 in amino acids: CASSAGTAGTEAFF. As DNA, the CDR3 is TGTGCCAGCAGCGCCGGGACAGCTGGCACTGAAGCTTTCTTT.

V usage is TRBV10-3 and J usage is TRBJ1-5; D is undetermined. This CDR3 is 13 amino acids long. V lost 2 bases to trimming and J lost 7 bases, with 9 bases between them. CDR1 is ENHRY and CDR2 is SYGVKD in the germline V gene. CDR3 DNA: TGTGCCATCAGTGAGGAGAGGAACCAGCCCCAGCATTTT. Amino acid sequence: CAISEERNQPQHF.

Only a few counts were recorded for this clonotype. This rearrangement joins TRBV27 to TRBJ1-4, with TRBD1 identical over 7 bases. Germline lookup yields CDR1 MNHEY and CDR2 SMNVEV (reference sequence). Germline trimming cut 0 bases from V and 0 bases from J; bases unmatched to any gene: 1. The CDR3 has 16 amino acids. CDR3 nucleotides: TGTGCCAGCAGTTTATCGGGGACAGCAACTAATGAAAAACTGTTTTTT. Its translation is CASSLSGTATNEKLFF.

This clonotype was found many times. The V call is TRBV10-3, the J call TRBJ2-6; D is possibly TRBD2 (5 bases). Germline lookup yields CDR1 ENHRY and CDR2 SYGVKD. V was pared by 0 bases and J by 2 bases, with 14 bases between. This CDR3 is built from 18 residues. CDR3 nucleotide sequence: TGTGCCATCAGTGAGTCCGTGGGCGCGCGGGCTGGGGCCAACGTCCTGACTTTC. It translates to CAISESVGARAGANVLTF.

In its sample, this clonotype was seen a few times. The chain uses TRBV5-1 and TRBJ2-5; D gene ambiguous. This CDR3 has 12 residues. V lost 7 bases and J 2 bases, leaving 9 bases between the germline ends. The germline V gene encodes CDR1 SGHRS and CDR2 YFSETQ. The CDR3 loop reads CASAYSQETQYF. The CDR3, as DNA: TGCGCCAGCGCCTACTCACAAGAGACCCAGTACTTC.

V is TRBV5-1 and J is TRBJ1-4; D ambiguous. With 4 bases removed from V and 5 bases from J, the gap between germline ends came to 24 bases. CDR3 size: 18 residues. The germline V gene has CDR1 SGHRS and CDR2 YFSETQ. DNA of the CDR3: TGCGCCAGCAGCCTGGGGAGGACGGGCATGAGATTGAATGAAAAACTGTTTTTT. It yields the protein CASSLGRTGMRLNEKLFF.

The V call is TRBV11-2, the J call TRBJ2-1; 12 bases line up with TRBD2. The CDR3 spans 15 residues. Germline CDR1 and CDR2: SGHAT and FQNNGV. The J segment lost 8 bases and the V segment lost 4 bases, leaving 6 bases of the junction unmatched. The CDR3 loop is CASSSPSGRAYEQFF. In DNA, the CDR3 is TGTGCCAGCAGCTCTCCTAGCGGGAGGGCCTATGAGCAGTTCTTC. Using reference TRBV11-2 and TRBJ2-1 for the parts outside the CDR3, the full variable domain is EAGVAQSPRYKIIEKRQSVAFWCNPISGHATLYWYQQILGQGPKLLIQFQNNGVVDDSQLPKDRFSAERLKGVDSTLKIQPAKLEDSAVYLCASSSPSGRAYEQFFGPGTRLTVL.

This clonotype was observed a handful of times. CDR3 protein: CASSGGGGRNTEAFF. The DNA for the CDR3 is TGTGCCAGCAGTGGGGGTGGGGGGCGCAACACTGAAGCTTTCTTT. The V and J genes are TRBV12-3 or TRBV12-4 and TRBJ1-1, with D possibly TRBD1 on 6 matching bases. The CDR3 is made up of 15 amino acids. V lost 5 bases, J lost 2 bases, and 15 bases lay in between.

This clonotype was seen only a few times. The rearrangement uses TRBV29-1 and TRBJ1-1; D is unresolved. Trimming stripped 6 bases from V and 1 base from J, with 6 bases between. The CDR3 contains 11 residues. From germline, CDR1 is SQVTM and CDR2 ANQGSEA. The CDR3 bases are TGCAGCGTCACTTCGAACACTGAAGCTTTCTTT. It encodes CSVTSNTEAFF.

The table lists this clonotype with a few counts. This rearrangement joins TRBV7-3 to TRBJ1-1; D is unclear. The CDR3 extends over 15 amino acids. The V and J ends lost 0 bases and 2 bases respectively, with 10 bases between them. In germline, CDR1 is SGHTA, CDR2 FQGTGA. The CDR3 protein is CASSLTKQTNTEAFF. CDR3 nucleotide sequence: TGTGCCAGCAGCTTAACGAAACAGACTAACACTGAAGCTTTCTTT.

Only a few counts were recorded for this clonotype. V and J are TRBV11-2 and TRBJ2-1, with 7 bases that match TRBD1. Germline V lookup: CDR1 SGHAT, CDR2 FQNNGV. CDR3 size: 13 residues. The J segment lost 7 bases and the V segment lost 5 bases, leaving 5 bases of the junction unmatched. The CDR3 DNA reads TGTGCCAGCAGCCCCTACAGGGGAAATGAGCAGTTCTTC. This encodes CASSPYRGNEQFF.

This clonotype has a handful of counts. This rearrangement joins TRBV19 to TRBJ2-7, with 10 bases aligning to TRBD1. The germline V gene has CDR1 LNHDA and CDR2 SQIVND (reference sequence). Trimming removed 7 bases from V and 3 bases from J; junction bases left unmatched: 9. The CDR3 is 15 amino acids. CDR3 sequence: CASKMAGTGVYEQYF. CDR3 in DNA: TGTGCCAGTAAAATGGCCGGGACAGGGGTCTACGAGCAGTACTTC.

The chain joins TRBV2 to TRBJ2-2; the D is unclear. Germline V gene lookup returns CDR1 SNHLY and CDR2 FYNNEI. The CDR3 is 15 residues long. V was trimmed by 4 bases and J by 5 bases, leaving 14 bases between them. CDR3 loop: CASSVDGLSTGELFF. In DNA form, the CDR3 reads TGTGCCAGCAGTGTGGATGGGTTGAGTACCGGGGAGCTGTTTTTT.